Listed below are T cell receptor beta chains from one sample, sequenced in a study of control samples from healthy donors and cancer patients. Assay used: immunoSEQ multiplex PCR; TCRdb lists only in-frame clones, some missing. The profile shows some 150,000 clones, over 90% of them singletons. Sequencing was performed on blood. These receptors were collected from a man aged 45-65 years in good health. Both conserved end residues are part of each CDR3. The order of the fields is clone size, V gene, CDR3 protein. The size of a clone is reported for some rows only, either as once, few or many, or as a class for expanded clones.

NA	TRBV19	CASSPTGGSYGYTF
once	TRBV7-9	CASTGQGGSTDTQYF
NA	TRBV28	CASSLREPGTQYF
NA	TRBV13	CASSPRDRVRDTQYF
NA	TRBV28	CASSFELAGGISSYNEQFF
NA	TRBV2	CASSGGTLHTNYGYTF
NA	TRBV2	CASSEAGQHTDTQYF
once	TRBV7-9	CASSLAGGENSPLHF
NA	TRBV7-6	CASSSQPSGSGKQETQYF
NA	TRBV5-1	CASSLVPGGHNSPLHF
NA	TRBV2	CASNGADNQPQHF
NA	TRBV6-5	CASTSSGKEQYF
NA	TRBV5-1	CASSLSSGRANTGELFF
once	TRBV5-1	CASSLEPTGNGETQYF
NA	TRBV3-1/TRBV3-2	CASKGTSGRDPDTQYF
NA	TRBV5-1	CASSLAGRNEKLFF
NA	TRBV5-4	CASILSGRAHSSTDTQYF
NA	TRBV7-9	CASSLGGAAQETQYF
NA	TRBV5-1	CASSLGTRGQETQYF
NA	TRBV7-9	CASSPRGPSEGETQYF
once	TRBV5-1	CASSLGQGAYNEQFF
NA	TRBV9	CASSEVSGAYNEQFF
NA	TRBV6-5	CASSYSAGAGQPQHF